This TCR beta chain comes out of a study of sequential checkpoint blockade in melanoma. Study-wide context: Patients were randomized 1:1 to nivolumab-then-ipilimumab or ipilimumab-then-nivolumab first-line.

This sample's treatment: randomized to nivolumab then ipilimumab (arm A) or the reverse (arm B). Live CD3+CD8+ CD19− CD56− cells were sorted from PBMCs. TCRdb's copy holds only in-frame clones and misses some; the assay was immunoSEQ multiplex PCR. Here the sample spans roughly 34,000 clones, 75% to 90% being singletons. V was trimmed by 5 bases and J by 0 bases, leaving 11 bases between them. The germline CDR1 and CDR2 sequences are LGHNA and YNFKEQ. The CDR3 is 14 residues long. V usage is TRBV4-2 and J usage is TRBJ2-7, with D possibly matching TRBD2 (5 bases). The sequence was collected from a human donor with melanoma. The sequencing used CD8+ T cells sorted from blood (inferred from file names), collected from a patient given nivolumab and ipilimumab in sequence. In DNA form, the CDR3 reads TGTGCCAGCAGCTTAGTTGGGAGCTCCTACGAGCAGTACTTC. It yields the protein CASSLVGSSYEQYF.